This T cell receptor (beta chain) comes out of a study of cytomegalovirus exposure and HLA in healthy donors (dated by TCRdb to about 2017). At the level of the whole study: An earlier analysis of approximately 640 of the donors reported approximately 270 Gb of sequence data and more than 90 million unique TCR beta sequences from 190 million or so T cells. The aim of the study was to test whether cataloging public T cell receptors could identify signatures of past pathogen exposure. Donor age, sex, ethnicity and CMV serostatus were collected together with the repertoire data. Among some 410 genotyped donors of the cohort, an average of around 250,000 unique TCR beta nucleotide sequences was sequenced per donor, of which about 20% were non-productive. Of the roughly 420 genotyped donors, approximately 80% were placed in the genetic ancestry cluster associated with self-reported Caucasian donors. Roughly 300 gigabases of sequencing data and tens of millions of unique TCR sequences made up an early release that covered some 640 HLA-typed donors. In an earlier analysis of over 550 of the donors, high-throughput TCR beta sequencing was used to judge whether each TCR beta V gene segment behaved as functional or pseudogenic. A later genetic analysis took genome-wide SNP genotypes for 398 of the 666 donors and used that subset as a discovery cohort. The study profiled the T cell repertoires of 500 to 800 subjects by immunosequencing and related them to cytomegalovirus serostatus. Typing coverage differed by locus: A, B, C, DRB1 and DQB1 were typed in roughly 620-630 donors, DQA1 in about 510, DPA1 in around 600, and DPB1 in just under 490. In a later analysis, previously published TCR beta repertoires from 550 to 700 donors were re-analyzed and high-resolution HLA genotyping was added so that TCR occurrence patterns could be studied. The study combined high-throughput TCR immunosequencing, statistical association of individual TCRs with disease status, and machine learning to predict cytomegalovirus infection status. About 5 DR-DQ haplotypes were handled as single units for association and clustering, since linkage in the cohort was strong. Along with the approximately 620-subject first cohort, a separate validation cohort of 120 different subjects was used. All discovery cohort repertoires had been generated using a single sequencing platform. Class I and class II HLA loci were covered by the typing at four-digit resolution. Rather than using new phenotypic data, the later analysis identified candidate immune exposures from TCR beta sequences and from how often those sequences occurred across donors. Broader findings and caveats from the paper: The presence/absence analyses assumed that sequencing depth was roughly uniform across donors, and that assumption may not be true. In a later analysis, several top co-occurrence clusters were reported to appear linked to parvovirus B19, influenza, CMV and Epstein-Barr virus. Around 16 rarely observed V segments, including chromosome 9 orphons, were excluded from the earlier analysis of approximately 600 of the donors because counts were too low. The cohort was sequenced for TCR beta chains only, and without alpha or paired-chain data the features that could be detected were limited. The study listed 150 to 200 TCR beta chains as associated with cytomegalovirus. According to a later analysis, TCR association rates differed among HLA loci, with DRB1 alleles showing the most associated TCRs and HLA-C alleles showing the fewest. At a false discovery rate of 0.05, a later analysis linked 15,000 to 20,000 TCR beta sequences to specific HLA alleles. An association between a missense DCLRE1C variant and V-gene and J-gene trimming of TCR beta chains was found in a later genetic analysis and replicated in an independent cohort. The classifier was reported to diagnose cytomegalovirus status with high specificity and sensitivity in both the original cohort and the validation cohort. According to the authors, the approach could potentially be generalized to other disease states and immunological phenotypes. In vitro tests confirmed that a few of the cytomegalovirus-associated TCR beta chains recognize cytomegalovirus antigens. Across donors, most TCR sequences were observed very rarely, whereas some public TCRs were present in many individuals. The sequencing pipeline was judged likely to have produced a cluster of highly shared sequence variants as a technical artifact. In a later analysis, HLA-associated TCR beta chains showed more clonal expansion and lower generation probabilities than non-associated chains that were equally common. Correlated functional status among segregating V segments might be attributable to linkage disequilibrium, but an unknown experimental factor could not be ruled out. Because some donors lacked HLA typing at each locus, the association tests relied only on the typed subset. A further reported finding was that TCR beta sequences accurately predicted the HLA-A and HLA-B alleles for most subjects in the first cohort. Immune exposure information for the cohort was limited to CMV serostatus. Assigning TCR associations to individual alleles was difficult when HLA alleles, especially DR and DQ, strongly co-occurred. In an earlier analysis of 587 of the donors, most TCR beta V segments appeared in productive rearrangements about 87% or about 30% of the time, broadly matching IMGT annotations. In a later analysis, most CMV-associated TCR beta chains were found to appear HLA-restricted, with HLA associations seemingly driven largely by CMV exposure. Compared with the 666-donor mean, donors in an Asian-associated ancestry cluster had fewer N-insertions in productive TCRs, according to a later genetic analysis. Some IMGT-functional V segments, including TRBV6-2 and TRBV6-3, could not be distinguished by the 87-base-pair reads and were therefore excluded.

Turning to this clone: Its cognate antigen has yet to be identified. It has no much larger one-base neighbor in the sample; base qualities were not kept.

CDR1 is given as MNHEY and CDR2 as SVGAGI, both from the germline V gene. Counted from cysteine to phenylalanine, this CDR3 has 15 amino acids. Only the CDR3 portion is preserved as DNA: 45 bases, with reading frame beginning at the first base. After removal of 6 bases from V and 3 bases from J, the junction retains 8 bases not matched to a gene. Libraries came from the immunoSEQ multiplex PCR assay. For the multiplex PCR, a mixture combining 60 forward primers for TCR Vbeta segments and 13 reverse primers for TCR Jbeta segments was used. A multiplex PCR assay on genomic DNA amplified the CDR3 region of rearranged TCR beta genes. The Illumina HiSeq System was used to sequence the amplified TCR beta libraries as 87-base-pair reads. In the original analysis: In a later analysis, roughly 80 million unique TCR beta chains were counted across the roughly 610 repertoires, and approximately 11 million of these chains were shared by at least two donors. A nearest-neighbor algorithm error-corrected the raw reads and collapsed the reads into unique sequences, merging closely related sequences to remove PCR and sequencing errors. Alignment of CDR3 sequences to IMGT reference sequences was used to assign V, D and J gene segments. For a sequence to be retained, a match of at least six nucleotides to both a V gene segment and a J gene segment was required. A rearrangement counted as productive if the CDR3 had no stop codons and remained in frame with V and J, and every other rearrangement counted as non-productive. Following IMGT convention, CDR3 was defined as the stretch from the second conserved V-encoded cysteine to the conserved J-encoded phenylalanine. In an earlier analysis of some 550 of the donors, sequences lacking an unambiguous match to a single V gene segment were excluded. An earlier analysis of 500 to 700 of the donors classified V segments as functional when productive rearrangements were above 56.7% and as segregating when the standard deviation between donors was above 5%. A statistical classification framework was built for diagnosing cytomegalovirus status from the catalog of TCR beta chain sequences. V and J gene assignment, in a later analysis, came from comparing TCR nucleotide sequences with IMGT/GENE-DB human TR gene sequences. In a later analysis, CDR3 sequences and most-parsimonious VDJ recombination scenarios were assigned using the TCRdist pipeline. In a later analysis, each TCR beta chain was defined by its CDR3 amino acid sequence together with its V-gene family, and reads without a unique V-gene family were excluded. To address suspected cross-contamination and a sequencing artifact, a later analysis removed 592 highly shared, low-generation-probability nucleotide sequences. In a later analysis, a clonal expansion index for each public chain was calculated from normalized within-repertoire ranks of inferred template counts. Generation probabilities in a later analysis came from a VDJ recombination model fitted to out-of-frame rearrangements, and those results were checked against IGoR. In a later analysis, hypergeometric tests were used to score TCR-TCR, TCR-HLA and TCR-CMV co-occurrence, with a repertoire-size bias correction applied to TCR pairs. False discovery rates were estimated in a later analysis by permuting HLA or CMV assignments 20 times. In a later analysis, co-occurring TCRs were grouped using DBSCAN, and TCRdist sequence similarity was added for clustering within HLA-allele-positive subsets. For co-occurrence clustering, repertoires with fewer than 30,000 or more than 120,000 public chains were excluded, along with roughly 5 repertoires with anomalous nucleotide sharing. TCRdb re-hosts the immuneACCESS table, in-frame sequences only. Its copies lack some clones; in the studies checked, an unresolved V gene accounts for under half of them, and the cause for the rest is not known. V and J calls and clone size are copied from that table; D and trimming were computed from the DNA. Across this sample there are 150,000 to 200,000 clones, with around 86% seen only once. The top ten constitute more than 1.5% of the sample.

The cohort was made up of approximately 670 healthy bone marrow donors. All cohort members were sampled while nominally healthy, although unrecorded immune exposures were likely present. The donor was CMV seronegative and belonged to the group of 352 seronegative cohort members. A peripheral blood sample was provided by each donor, and peripheral blood mononuclear cells were used for TCR beta sequencing. Genomic DNA was extracted from the blood cell samples with the Qiagen DNeasy Blood Extraction Kit. This chain is built from TRBV6-5 and TRBJ2-1, with 7 bases aligning to TRBD2. Source material: PBMCs. The sequence was collected from a woman aged 18-29 years in good health and CMV-seronegative. CDR3 region: CASRSTSGNYNEQFF. At the DNA level, the sequence is TGTGCCAGCAGGAGCACGAGCGGGAACTACAATGAGCAGTTCTTC.